The 31 T cell receptor beta chains in this list originate from one sample, sequenced in a study. MiXCR was run by TCRdb on the 5' RACE reads, yielding one entry per CDR3 protein. This table holds about 64,000 distinct CDR3 sequences, approximately 22% found once. The sequenced sample consisted of memory CD4+ T cells sorted from a lymph node. Subset meaning: memory CD4+ T cells, CD4+CD45RO+CD25-. Receptors originate from a female donor with breast cancer.

Note on this clonotype: This likely comes from a read error, as the CDR3 has no conserved phenylalanine or tryptophan at its end. CDR3 sequence: CAISEREGGSEQFS. CDR3 nucleotide sequence: TGTGCCATCAGTGAGAGGGAAGGCGGTTCGGAGCAGTTCTCC. J is TRBJ2-1 and V is TRBV10-3, with D unresolved. Trimming left V 2 bases short and J 10 bases short, with 15 bases between. This CDR3 comprises 14 residues. From germline, CDR1 is ENHRY and CDR2 SYGVKD.

This clonotype was detected ten times or more. This rearrangement joins TRBV6-1 to TRBJ2-1, with TRBD2 matching 9 bases. The junction had 5 bases not matched to a gene; V was cut back by 6 bases and J by 8 bases. The germline gives CDR1 MNHNS, CDR2 SASEGT. CDR3 length: 13 residues. The CDR3 spells CASRVSGSHEQFF. The CDR3 coding sequence is TGTGCCAGCAGAGTTAGCGGGAGTCATGAGCAGTTCTTC.

This sequence joins TRBV12-3 or TRBV12-4 and TRBJ2-2; 10 nucleotides line up with TRBD2. There are 15 residues in the CDR3. With V trimmed by 2 bases and J by 4 bases, 1 base remained unmatched. The CDR3 region is CASSLTSGTTGELFF. CDR3 DNA sequence: TGTGCCAGCAGTTTAACTAGCGGGACCACCGGGGAGCTGTTTTTT.

V usage is TRBV7-8 and J usage is TRBJ1-1; 11 bases line up with TRBD1. The CDR3 runs to 15 residues. The germline V gene encodes CDR1 SGHVS and CDR2 FQNEAQ. Trimming removed 5 bases from V and 3 bases from J; junction bases left unmatched: 5. The CDR3 DNA is TGTGCCAGCAGCCGGACAGGGGGCATGGACACTGAAGCTTTCTTT. It encodes CASSRTGGMDTEAFF.

To note about this clonotype: One end of the junction fails to match germline, which may point to a read error. J is TRBJ2-1 and V is TRBV20-1, with no clear D. Germline V gene sequence: CDR1 DFQATT, CDR2 SNEGSKA (reference sequence). The CDR3 contains 13 residues. As DNA, the CDR3 is TGCAGTGCTAGAGGCGACTCCCACAATGAGCAGTTCTTC. It translates to CSARGDSHNEQFF.

In its sample, this clonotype was seen a few times. The conserved closing phenylalanine or tryptophan is absent in this CDR3, likely reflecting a read error. This chain joins TRBV5-1 and TRBJ2-7; 8 bases are a match to TRBD2. V shed 2 bases and J 7 bases; nucleotides not matched to a gene: 11. Germline values: CDR1 SGHRS, CDR2 YFSETQ. CDR3 length: 15 amino acids. CDR3 nucleotide sequence: TGCGCCAGCAGCTTTCGGGGAGCGGGAGCCGAAGAGCAGTACTCC. This encodes CASSFRGAGAEEQYS.

This chain links TRBV25-1 with TRBJ2-1; a weak D match, TRBD2 (5 bases). The CDR3 contains 13 residues. V dropped 10 bases and J dropped 4 bases, with 14 bases sitting between them. CDR1 and CDR2 from the germline V gene are MGHDK and SYGVNS. CDR3 protein: CATNPGEYNEQFF. The CDR3 nucleotides read TGTGCCACAAACCCCGGGGAATACAATGAGCAGTTCTTC.

Details on this clonotype: The junction departs from the called germline gene at one end, perhaps through a read error. The chain uses TRBV6-2 or TRBV6-3 and TRBJ1-5, with TRBD1 identical over 8 bases. CDR3 length: 15 amino acids. In germline, CDR1 is MNHEY, CDR2 SVGEGT. The CDR3 nucleotides read TGTGCCAGCAGGCCGGACAGGGAAGGAAATCGGCCCCAGCATTTT. It translates to CASRPDREGNRPQHF.

The rearrangement uses TRBV18 and TRBJ1-5, with a tentative D call TRBD1 (5 bases). V lost 4 bases and J 9 bases, leaving 16 bases between the germline ends. CDR3 length equals 14 residues. The germline V gene encodes CDR1 KGHSH and CDR2 LQKENI. CDR3 DNA: TGTGCCAGCTCACGCCGGGACGGTGATGGGCCCCAGCATTTT. It translates to CASSRRDGDGPQHF.

A few counts support this clonotype. The rearrangement uses TRBV12-3 or TRBV12-4 and TRBJ2-2; D is ambiguous. Trimming cost V 8 bases and J 1 base, with 14 bases left between them. The CDR3 is made up of 15 amino acids. The CDR3 DNA reads TGTGCCAGCCGGTCGGAGCCAGGGAACACCGGGGAGCTGTTTTTT. Protein sequence: CASRSEPGNTGELFF.

This clonotype was seen just once. This chain uses TRBV6-1 with TRBJ2-7; TRBD2 might be the D (5 bases). V was cut by 7 bases and J by 2 bases, with 18 bases left in between. Germline CDR1 is MNHNS and CDR2 is SASEGT. The CDR3 consists of 15 residues. The CDR3 sequence is CASKWEREFPYEQYF. The CDR3 nucleotides are TGTGCCAGCAAGTGGGAGAGGGAGTTTCCCTACGAGCAGTACTTC.

At least ten counts were recorded for this clonotype. The chain uses TRBV20-1 and TRBJ2-7, with TRBD1 identical over 11 bases. V shed 2 bases and J 6 bases; nucleotides not matched to a gene: 6. The germline gives CDR1 DFQATT, CDR2 SNEGSKA (reference sequence). The length of the CDR3 is 14 residues. CDR3 DNA: TGCAGTGCTAGAAGATCGGGACAGGGGGTCGAGCAGTACTTC. Its protein product is CSARRSGQGVEQYF.

This clonotype has a handful of counts. The chain is built from TRBV9 and TRBJ2-1; D perhaps matches TRBD2 (5 bases). V dropped 4 bases and J dropped 3 bases, with 14 bases sitting between them. From germline, CDR1 is SGDLS and CDR2 YYNGEE. The CDR3 spans 15 residues. This chain's CDR3 is CASSLEAGSYNEQFF. The DNA of the CDR3 is TGTGCCAGCAGCTTAGAGGCGGGTAGCTACAATGAGCAGTTCTTC. The full variable domain, with the rest looked up from reference TRBV9 and TRBJ2-1, is DSGVTQTPKHLITATGQRVTLRCSPRSGDLSVYWYQQSLDQGLQFLIQYYNGEERAKGNILERFSAQQFPDLHSELNLSSLELGDSALYFCASSLEAGSYNEQFFGPGTRLTVL.

This clonotype was counted many times. This sequence joins TRBV3-1 and TRBJ2-3; TRBD2 aligns across 10 bases. The CDR3 has 16 amino acids. With V trimmed by 2 bases and J by 1 base, 3 bases remained unmatched. Germline CDR1 reads LGHDT; CDR2 reads YNNKEL (reference sequence). The CDR3 sequence is CASSQSGGAGTDTQYF. Here the CDR3 DNA reads TGTGCCAGCAGCCAAAGCGGGGGGGCCGGCACAGATACGCAGTATTTT.

The chain has TRBV6-2 or TRBV6-3 and TRBJ2-1; 7 nucleotides agree with TRBD2. The CDR3 runs 14 residues. Germline CDR1 and CDR2: MNHEY and SVGEGT. The junction had 10 bases not matched to a gene; V was cut back by 4 bases and J by 10 bases. In DNA form, the CDR3 reads TGTGCCAGCAGTTCTGTGAGCGGGAAATGGGAGCAGTTCTTC. Translating gives CASSSVSGKWEQFF.

On this clonotype: This may arise from a read error, as a much more abundant clone is one base away. No conserved phenylalanine or tryptophan ends this CDR3, so it is likely a read error. This chain joins TRBV13 and TRBJ1-1, with TRBD1 matching over 9 bases. The CDR3 contains 14 residues. CDR1 is PRHDT and CDR2 is FYEKMQ in the germline V gene (reference sequence). Trimming took 6 bases from V and 3 from J; bases not matched to a gene: 5. Here the CDR3 reads CASRYRGRDTEAFL. The DNA of the CDR3 is TGTGCCAGCAGATACAGGGGGCGGGACACTGAAGCTTTCTTA.

This clonotype was seen more than once but under ten times. The V call is TRBV18, the J call TRBJ1-5; 7 nucleotides align to TRBD1. Germline loops: CDR1 KGHSH, CDR2 LQKENI. Germline trimming cut 4 bases from V and 7 bases from J; bases unmatched to any gene: 10. The CDR3 is made up of 15 amino acids. The CDR3 DNA reads as TGTGCCAGCTCACTCATCTCGACAGGGTCCCAGCCCCAGCATTTT. It specifies CASSLISTGSQPQHF.

As to this clonotype: At one boundary the junction diverges from the germline segment, which might be a read error. V gene TRBV5-1 combines with J gene TRBJ2-1, with TRBD2 identical over 7 bases. This CDR3 has 16 residues. CDR1 is SGHRS, CDR2 YFSETQ, per germline. Here the CDR3 DNA reads TGCGCCAGCCGCTTGGCGACGGAGGGGACTACGAATGAGCAGTTCTTC. Translated: CASRLATEGTTNEQFF.

The rearrangement links TRBV7-2 to TRBJ1-3; no clear D. V lost 2 bases to trimming and J lost 0 bases, with 14 bases between them. The CDR3 consists of 17 residues. Germline lookup yields CDR1 SGHTA and CDR2 FQGNSA. DNA for the CDR3: TGTGCCAGCAGCTTAATTCATACGGTGACCTCTGGAAACACCATATATTTT. It specifies CASSLIHTVTSGNTIYF.

This clonotype was counted a few times. The CDR3 coding sequence is TGCAGCGTGCTACCATGGACAGGGGGGGGCAATGAGCAGTTCTTC. Its protein product is CSVLPWTGGGNEQFF. The chain carries TRBV29-1 and TRBJ2-1, with 10 positions matching TRBD1. Trimming removed 6 bases from V and 6 bases from J; junction bases left unmatched: 11. Looked up from germline, CDR1 is SQVTM and CDR2 is ANQGSEA. The CDR3 extends over 15 amino acids.

This clonotype showed up just a few times. This chain joins TRBV4-3 and TRBJ2-2; tentatively, D is TRBD1 (6 bases). The length of the CDR3 is 16 residues. V was trimmed by 2 bases and J by 1 base, leaving 11 bases between them. Germline CDR1 and CDR2: LGHNA and YSLEER. The DNA for the CDR3 is TGCGCCAGCAGCCAATTGCCGACAGGGAACACCGGGGAGCTGTTTTTT. Translated: CASSQLPTGNTGELFF.

The V gene is TRBV5-4, the J gene TRBJ2-7, with 7 bases identical to TRBD2. With 4 bases clipped from V and 2 bases from J, the junction kept 3 bases outside the gene matches. The CDR3 runs to 13 residues. The germline CDR1 and CDR2 sequences are SGHNT and YYREEE (reference sequence). CDR3 nucleotides: TGTGCCAGCAGCCCGGGACTACCCTACGAGCAGTACTTC. Residues: CASSPGLPYEQYF.

This clonotype was recorded many times. This chain uses TRBV4-3 with TRBJ2-7; 11 bases line up with TRBD2. Germline V gene sequence: CDR1 LGHNA, CDR2 YSLEER. The V gene end was trimmed by 4 bases and the J gene end by 4 bases; junction bases not matched to a gene: 6. The CDR3 consists of 15 residues. For the CDR3, the DNA is TGCGCCAGCAGCCGAACACTAGCGGGAGTTTACGAGCAGTACTTC. Amino acid sequence: CASSRTLAGVYEQYF.

As concerns this clonotype: One base away lies a much larger clone, so this may be a sequencing read error. This chain links TRBV7-2 with TRBJ2-5, with 7 bases lining up with TRBD2. CDR3 length: 15 residues. Germline values: CDR1 SGHTA, CDR2 FQGNSA. CDR3 nucleotide sequence: TGTGCCAGCAGCGTGGGAGGGCGAATCCAAGGGACCCAGTACTTC. This gives the protein CASSVGGRIQGTQYF.

This clonotype was seen a handful of times. This chain joins TRBV5-1 and TRBJ2-6, with unresolved D. Trimming took 6 bases from V and 0 from J, leaving 10 bases between them. This CDR3 comprises 15 residues. Germline CDR1 SGHRS, CDR2 YFSETQ. The CDR3 bases are TGCGCCAGCACTGCTTTGAACTCTGGGGCCAACGTCCTGACTTTC. Protein product: CASTALNSGANVLTF.

This clonotype occurred many times. The chain recombines TRBV5-1 with TRBJ2-3; 12 positions agree with TRBD2. CDR3 length: 17 residues. With 1 base clipped from V and 4 bases from J, the junction kept 7 bases outside the gene matches. CDR1 is SGHRS, CDR2 YFSETQ, per germline. CDR3 in amino acids: CASSLSVTSGGSDTQYF. In DNA form, the CDR3 reads TGCGCCAGCAGCTTGTCAGTGACTAGCGGGGGCTCAGATACGCAGTATTTT.

The genes are TRBV5-1 and TRBJ2-5, with D perhaps TRBD1 or TRBD2 (5 bases each). Germline V gives CDR1 SGHRS, CDR2 YFSETQ. This CDR3 comprises 15 residues. Between the trimmed V and J ends, which lost 0 bases and 3 bases, there was a span of 12 bases. The CDR3 region has the DNA TGCGCCAGCAGCTTGGCCGGGGCCGCGGAAGAGACCCAGTACTTC. Its protein is CASSLAGAAEETQYF.

The gene calls are TRBV7-9 and TRBJ1-2; D is uncertain. Germline V gene sequence: CDR1 SEHNR, CDR2 FQNEAQ (reference sequence). V lost 3 bases, J lost 0 bases, and 11 bases lay in between. The CDR3 extends over 15 amino acids. The CDR3 DNA follows: TGTGCCAGCAGCTTCGGTTTGGCCTCTAACTATGGCTACACCTTC. Translating gives CASSFGLASNYGYTF.

In its sample, this clonotype was seen a few times. The chain combines TRBV20-1 with TRBJ1-2; D might be TRBD1 (5 bases). The V end lost 2 bases, the J end lost 7 bases, and 11 bases lay between the germline ends. The length of the CDR3 is 12 residues. The V gene's germline CDR1 is DFQATT and CDR2 SNEGSKA (reference sequence). As DNA, the CDR3 is TGCAGTGCTAGAAGGGGCGCGGGTGGCTACACCTTC. It specifies CSARRGAGGYTF.

This clonotype has more than one count but fewer than ten. The chain is built from TRBV4-3 and TRBJ1-5; no reliable D call. CDR1 and CDR2 (germline): LGHNA, YSLEER. The CDR3 consists of 15 residues. Trimming took 3 bases from V and 1 from J, leaving 10 bases between them. CDR3 loop: CASSQSSESNQPQHF. Here the CDR3 DNA reads TGCGCCAGCAGCCAGTCTTCAGAGAGCAATCAGCCCCAGCATTTT.

The sample holds one count of this clonotype. The chain is built from TRBV7-6 and TRBJ2-2, with D maybe TRBD2 (5 bases). V lost 5 bases to trimming and J lost 0 bases, with 10 bases between them. The CDR3 extends over 15 amino acids. CDR1 is SGHVS and CDR2 is FNYEAQ in the germline V gene. The CDR3 nucleotides are TGTGCCAGCAGCCTGGCGGGCTCGAACACCGGGGAGCTGTTTTTT. Residues: CASSLAGSNTGELFF.